The rows below give T cell receptor beta chains drawn from one sample of a study of blood T cell repertoires in COVID-19. Assay used: immunoSEQ multiplex PCR; TCRdb lists only in-frame clones, some missing. The table records 90,000 to 120,000 clones, over 75% of them present only once. The sample comprised peripheral blood. The source is an older woman with acute or convalescent COVID-19. CDR3s leave out the opening cysteine and the closing phenylalanine or tryptophan.

v_gene	j_gene	CDR3aa
TRBV28	TRBJ1-3	ASSSGQGNGNTIY
TRBV3-1/TRBV3-2	TRBJ1-2	ASSQDRGNGYT
TRBV11-2	TRBJ1-2	ASSLDGNRGGYT
TRBV7-3	TRBJ1-1	ASSHTEYTEAF
TRBV2	TRBJ1-1	ASTTGGTEAF
TRBV7-2	TRBJ2-2	ASSGRGGNTGELF
TRBV6-6	TRBJ2-5	ASTPSGEETQY
TRBV19	TRBJ2-2	ASSIAPGLAGNTGELF
TRBV5-1	TRBJ2-7	ASSAEGNTFYEQY
TRBV10-2	TRBJ1-5	ASSDGGGGNQPQH
TRBV2	TRBJ2-1	ASRLFAHEQF
TRBV5-8	TRBJ1-1	ASSFGRVEAF
TRBV7-8	TRBJ2-2	ASSLFISGSNTGELF
TRBV19	TRBJ1-6	ASRGQGSNSPLH
TRBV24-1	TRBJ2-1	ATSDPPKGANEQF
TRBV19	TRBJ2-3	ASSIRTATDTQY
TRBV10-1	TRBJ2-1	ASSESMGRLLYNEQF
TRBV7-9	TRBJ1-1	ASKEESIDTEAF
TRBV19	TRBJ1-2	ATSVSTGGNYGYT
TRBV11-1	TRBJ2-4	ASSYQENIQY
TRBV6-4	TRBJ1-6	ASSDSVNSPLH
TRBV28	TRBJ1-4	ASRRNTGVGGKLF
TRBV10-1	TRBJ2-3	ASSGRLAGQRGSTDTQY
TRBV10-1	TRBJ2-7	ASSEGDPGLYEQY
TRBV6-5	TRBJ1-2	ASSPLGGRNYGYT
TRBV5-1	TRBJ2-1	ASGGKGSSYNEQF
TRBV27	TRBJ1-1	ASRTGQRMNTEAF
TRBV2	TRBJ1-5	ASSFGQGYQPQH
TRBV5-1	TRBJ1-1	ASSLAADNTEAF
TRBV11-3	TRBJ1-5	ASSLIGQSNQPQH
TRBV9	TRBJ2-1	ASNPGTSNEQF
TRBV6-6	TRBJ2-1	ASSPGVEQF
TRBV11-2	TRBJ2-7	ASSLGLAGAPYEQY
TRBV18	TRBJ1-3	ASSPWTGVTGNTIY
TRBV2	TRBJ1-5	ASTPPGGLGNQPQH
TRBV10-3	TRBJ1-1	ATTGHSNTEAF
TRBV7-2	TRBJ2-7	ASRPGQGVAGVGEQY
TRBV2	TRBJ2-3	ASSAVGSGSTDTQY
TRBV19	TRBJ2-1	ASTIRGLAGDEQF
TRBV29-1	TRBJ2-6	SVAFSGANVLT
TRBV9	TRBJ2-5	ASSVGSLAGRETQY
TRBV5-1	TRBJ2-1	ASGLAGGYNEQF
TRBV3-1/TRBV3-2	TRBJ1-2	ASSQWAGGGYT
TRBV3-1/TRBV3-2	TRBJ2-2	ASSRGTGELF
TRBV14	TRBJ1-6	ASSQDPSRVSPLH
TRBV19	TRBJ2-2	ASSIIGLAVPGELF
TRBV19	TRBJ1-1	ASSDRGLGTEAF